These 21 T cell receptor beta chains share one sample of origin, sequenced in a study of T cell repertoires in cytomegalovirus infection (dated by TCRdb to about 2019). The data were produced on an Illumina HiSeq 1500. TCRdb reworked the public reads: Q25 trimming with fastp, MiXCR clone assembly, productive beta chains retained. All rows with the same CDR3 protein become a single entry with the most common DNA and genes. The table for this sample lists approximately 260,000 distinct CDR3 sequences; over 15% of them were counted only once. Approximately 51% of the sample lies in the top ten. Source material: CD8+ T cells from PBMCs. These TCRs come from a human donor in good health (CMV status not recorded). Some clones in this sample may be carry-over from other donors' samples.

This chain uses TRBV20-1 with TRBJ1-5; TRBD1 matches at 9 bases. The CDR3 has 15 amino acids. The trim removed 5 bases at V and 4 bases at J, leaving 9 bases unmatched. The germline V gene has CDR1 DFQATT and CDR2 SNEGSKA (reference sequence). The CDR3 spells CSAPPRGQGNQPQHF. The CDR3 DNA reads as TGCAGTGCTCCGCCTCGGGGACAGGGTAATCAGCCCCAGCATTTT.

As DNA, the CDR3 is TGTGCCAGCAGGGCCGGGGACTGGGACACTGAAGCTTTCTTT. As protein: CASRAGDWDTEAFF. The chain combines TRBV5-6 with TRBJ1-1, with D possibly being TRBD1 (5 bases). V shed 5 bases and J shed 3 bases, with 14 bases lying between them. Germline lookup yields CDR1 SGHDT and CDR2 YYEEEE. This CDR3 has 14 amino acids. Using reference TRBV5-6 and TRBJ1-1 for the parts outside the CDR3, the full variable domain is DAGVTQSPTHLIKTRGQQVTLRCSPKSGHDTVSWYQQALGQGPQFIFQYYEEEERQRGNFPDRFSGHQFPNYSSELNVNALLLGDSALYLCASRAGDWDTEAFFGQGTRLTVV.

This clonotype occurred a few times. This chain joins TRBV11-2 and TRBJ2-7, with D maybe TRBD2 (7 bases). Germline V gene lookup returns CDR1 SGHAT and CDR2 FQNNGV. The CDR3 length is 15 residues. The ends were cut back, 7 bases at V and 2 bases at J, with 18 bases in the middle. The CDR3 loop is CASTSWGGRAYEQYF. The CDR3 region has the DNA TGTGCCAGCACCTCGTGGGGGGGCAGAGCCTACGAGCAGTACTTC.

This clonotype was counted many times. DNA of the CDR3: TGTGCCAGCAGCGGTGGACAGACCCCTGGGGATGGAGATACGCAGTATTTT. This encodes CASSGGQTPGDGDTQYF. This chain connects TRBV7-8 to TRBJ2-3; D is possibly TRBD1 (6 bases). V shed 5 bases and J shed 5 bases, with 23 bases lying between them. This CDR3 region has 17 residues. The germline V gene has CDR1 SGHVS and CDR2 FQNEAQ.

This clonotype was seen ten or more times. The chain employs TRBV28 and TRBJ2-1, with D possibly being TRBD2 (6 bases). There are 16 residues in the CDR3. Trimming took off 2 bases at V and 6 bases at J, with 17 bases between the two ends. CDR1 is MDHEN and CDR2 is SYDVKM in the germline V gene. Here the CDR3 DNA reads TGTGCCAGCAGTTTAACCTCCTGGGGAGGATCCAATGAGCAGTTCTTC. This translates into CASSLTSWGGSNEQFF.

This clonotype appeared a few times. The chain combines TRBV14 with TRBJ2-3, with TRBD2 matching over 7 bases. Looked up from germline, CDR1 is SGHDN and CDR2 is FVKESK. V was clipped by 0 bases and J by 4 bases; unmatched bases: 19. This CDR3 is 20 amino acids long. The CDR3 reads CASSQDFPGLVNNHADTQYF. The DNA of the CDR3 is TGTGCCAGCAGCCAAGATTTTCCTGGACTAGTAAACAACCACGCAGATACGCAGTATTTT. The whole variable domain, filled in from reference TRBV14 and TRBJ2-3, reads EAGVTQFPSHSVIEKGQTVTLRCDPISGHDNLYWYRRVMGKEIKFLLHFVKESKQDESGMPNNRFLAERTGGTYSTLKVQPAELEDSGVYFCASSQDFPGLVNNHADTQYFGPGTRLTVL.

The V call is TRBV29-1, the J call TRBJ2-3, with 9 bases identical to TRBD1. Losses at the gene ends were 4 bases for V and 2 bases for J; bases not matched to a gene: 7. Germline V CDR1 and CDR2: SQVTM, ANQGSEA. This CDR3 has 15 amino acids. The CDR3 loop reads CSVATGTGYTDTQYF. As DNA, the CDR3 is TGCAGCGTTGCAACCGGGACAGGGTACACAGATACGCAGTATTTT.

This clonotype has more than one count but fewer than ten. The chain joins TRBV28 to TRBJ1-1; possibly TRBD1 for D (5 bases). This CDR3 contains 15 residues. Germline V gene sequence: CDR1 MDHEN, CDR2 SYDVKM. The V gene lost 6 bases and the J gene lost 0 bases, with 14 bases spanning the gap. The CDR3 protein is CASRPGAIMNTEAFF. In DNA form, the CDR3 reads TGTGCCAGCAGGCCCGGGGCCATAATGAACACTGAAGCTTTCTTT.

This rearrangement joins TRBV20-1 to TRBJ1-1; D gene unclear. This CDR3 spans 12 amino acids. Germline-derived CDR1 and CDR2 are DFQATT and SNEGSKA (reference sequence). Trimming shortened V by 4 bases and J by 1 base, and 7 bases separated the two germline ends. In DNA, the CDR3 is TGCAGTGCTACCCAATCGAACACTGAAGCTTTCTTT. Translation: CSATQSNTEAFF.

This rearrangement joins TRBV5-1 to TRBJ1-1; D not certain. The CDR3 totals 13 residues. The germline V gene encodes CDR1 SGHRS and CDR2 YFSETQ. The germline V and J ends were trimmed by 2 bases and 11 bases, with 16 bases remaining between them. CDR3 DNA sequence: TGCGCCAGCAGCTTCGGCCAGCTTGGTCGGGCTTTCTTT. As protein: CASSFGQLGRAFF.

Worth noting for this clonotype: This CDR3 is missing its conserved last phenylalanine or tryptophan, likely due to a read error. The limits of the CDR3 on the DNA are not certain, so only TCRdb's listed CDR3 is given. This chain links TRBV12-3 or TRBV12-4 with TRBJ1-1; TRBD1, the table's D call, lacks a check against the DNA. Termini included, the CDR3 measures 13 amino acids. CDR3 region: CASSLGTGYLDGI.

This clonotype was detected only a few times. This rearrangement joins TRBV9 to TRBJ2-1; D tentatively reads TRBD1 or TRBD2 (5 bases each). Germline loops: CDR1 SGDLS, CDR2 YYNGEE. This CDR3 region has 19 residues. V was trimmed by 0 bases and J by 8 bases, leaving 27 bases between them. The CDR3 DNA sequence: TGTGCCAGCAGCGTAGAGGGTGGGGGAACAGCGCTTCTAGGGGATGAGCAGTTCTTC. Residues: CASSVEGGGTALLGDEQFF.

This clonotype was seen at least ten times. The chain joins TRBV7-2 to TRBJ2-1; D not certain. Germline V gene lookup returns CDR1 SGHTA and CDR2 FQGNSA. The V end lost 3 bases, the J end lost 0 bases, and 18 bases lay between the germline ends. This CDR3 has 18 amino acids. CDR3 sequence reads: CASSLGRRPFDSYNEQFF. CDR3 in DNA: TGTGCCAGCAGCTTGGGCAGGCGACCCTTTGACTCCTACAATGAGCAGTTCTTC.

This clonotype has more than one count but fewer than ten. This rearrangement joins TRBV28 to TRBJ2-1; D perhaps matches TRBD2 (7 bases). This CDR3 has 13 amino acids. Trimming took off 3 bases at V and 14 bases at J, with 17 bases between the two ends. Germline V gene data show CDR1 as MDHEN and CDR2 as SYDVKM. The CDR3 sequence is CASSFGGPQDEFF. The CDR3, as DNA: TGTGCCAGCAGTTTCGGGGGGCCCCAAGACGAGTTCTTC.

The chain has TRBV7-6 and TRBJ1-2; 8 bases match TRBD1. The CDR3 runs 12 residues. Germline loops: CDR1 SGHVS, CDR2 FNYEAQ. Trimming took 4 bases from V and 10 from J; bases not matched to a gene: 5. The chain's CDR3 is CASSYGQGNYTF. The CDR3 nucleotides read TGTGCCAGCAGCTATGGACAGGGAAACTACACCTTC.

The sample holds many counts of this clonotype. The chain has TRBV6-2 or TRBV6-3 and TRBJ1-1; 7 nucleotides agree with TRBD1. CDR3 length: 13 residues. With 2 bases clipped from V and 11 bases from J, the junction kept 8 bases outside the gene matches. Germline values: CDR1 MNHEY, CDR2 SVGEGT. This CDR3 reads CASSYAGQLGAFF. As DNA, the CDR3 is TGTGCCAGCAGTTACGCGGGACAGCTTGGGGCTTTCTTT.

In this sample, this clonotype turned up a few times. This chain links TRBV25-1 with TRBJ1-2; perhaps TRBD1 as D (6 bases). V was cut by 6 bases and J by 6 bases, with 17 bases left in between. Germline CDR1 and CDR2: MGHDK and SYGVNS. The CDR3 runs to 14 residues. The CDR3 loop reads CASRSGGGIDGYTF. The DNA of the CDR3 is TGTGCCAGCAGGTCCGGGGGGGGCATCGATGGCTACACCTTC.

This clonotype has a count of ten or more. The chain uses TRBV6-5 and TRBJ1-1, with D maybe TRBD1 (5 bases). The V end lost 2 bases, the J end lost 5 bases, and 9 bases lay between the germline ends. From germline, CDR1 is MNHEY and CDR2 SVGAGI. This CDR3 spans 13 amino acids. CDR3 loop: CASSYGGLTEAFF. For the CDR3, the DNA is TGTGCCAGCAGTTACGGGGGGTTAACTGAAGCTTTCTTT.

Of note for this clonotype: An end of the junction differs from the germline gene, which may be a read error. The V and J genes are TRBV7-7 and TRBJ2-5; 8 bases match TRBD1. The germline CDR1 and CDR2 sequences are SSHAT and FNYEAQ (reference sequence). The CDR3 covers 15 residues. CDR3 amino acids: CASSFTGTGKETQYF. Here the CDR3 DNA reads TGTGCTAGCAGCTTCACCGGGACAGGAAAAGAGACCCAGTACTTC.

This clonotype was observed at least ten times. This sequence joins TRBV29-1 and TRBJ2-1; D call uncertain. V lost 0 bases and J lost 0, with 12 bases in between. The CDR3 runs 16 residues. Germline values: CDR1 SQVTM, CDR2 ANQGSEA. The CDR3 reads CSVEDPNRSSYNEQFF. CDR3 DNA sequence: TGCAGCGTTGAAGATCCCAACCGCAGCTCCTACAATGAGCAGTTCTTC.

This chain uses TRBV2 with TRBJ2-3, with 8 bases aligning to TRBD2. Unmatched junction bases numbered 12, after V lost 2 bases and J lost 5 bases. Germline V CDR1 and CDR2: SNHLY, FYNNEI. CDR3 size: 17 residues. CDR3 DNA: TGTGCCAGCAGTGAACGGGGTAGCGGGGTCGTCGAAGATACGCAGTATTTT. Translation gives CASSERGSGVVEDTQYF.